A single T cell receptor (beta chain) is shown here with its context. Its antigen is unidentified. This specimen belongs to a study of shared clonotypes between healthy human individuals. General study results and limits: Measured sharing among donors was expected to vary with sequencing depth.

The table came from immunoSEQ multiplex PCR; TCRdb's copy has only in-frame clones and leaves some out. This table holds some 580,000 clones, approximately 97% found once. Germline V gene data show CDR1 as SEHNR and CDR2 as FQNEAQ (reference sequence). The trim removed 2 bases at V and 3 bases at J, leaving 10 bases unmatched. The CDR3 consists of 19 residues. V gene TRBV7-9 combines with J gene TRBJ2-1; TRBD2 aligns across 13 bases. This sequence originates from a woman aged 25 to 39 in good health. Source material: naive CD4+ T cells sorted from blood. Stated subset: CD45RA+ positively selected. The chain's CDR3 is CASSLQWTSGSSRYNEQFF. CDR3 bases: TGTGCCAGCAGCTTACAGTGGACTAGCGGGAGTTCCCGCTACAATGAGCAGTTCTTC.